This passage covers 26 T cell receptor beta chains from one sample sequenced in a study of PD-L1 blockade in urothelial cancer. The data were produced by immunoSEQ multiplex PCR, yet TCRdb's version contains in-frame clones alone and is incomplete. The sample lists under 40,000 clones; around 90% were seen once. The sequenced sample was PBMCs, obtained around atezolizumab (anti-PD-L1) treatment. The receptors here all came from a man between 70 and 80 years old with urothelial cancer.

This chain links TRBV30 with TRBJ2-7; tentative D call: TRBD2 (6 bases). CDR3 length equals 15 residues. The V and J ends lost 4 bases and 0 bases respectively, with 16 bases between them. Germline CDR1 is GTSNPN and CDR2 is SVGIG (reference sequence). As DNA, the CDR3 is TGTGCCTGGAAGAGGGGACTGACTTCCTCCTACGAGCAGTACTTC. The encoded protein is CAWKRGLTSSYEQYF.

This chain links TRBV28 with TRBJ1-3, with 9 nucleotides matching TRBD1. The CDR3 is 20 residues long. Germline V gene data show CDR1 as MDHEN and CDR2 as SYDVKM. With V trimmed by 7 bases and J by 0 bases, 19 bases remained unmatched. The DNA of the CDR3 is TGTGCCAGCATTAAAAGGGGGGGACAGGGCTTCATTCACTCTGGAAACACCATATATTTT. Translating it yields CASIKRGGQGFIHSGNTIYF.

The rearrangement joins TRBV30 to TRBJ1-3; maybe TRBD1 (6 bases). Germline loops: CDR1 GTSNPN, CDR2 SVGIG (reference sequence). The CDR3 covers 15 residues. Trimming shortened V by 2 bases and J by 0 bases, and 11 bases separated the two germline ends. The CDR3 bases are TGTGCCTGGAGTACAGGGCCCCACTCTGGAAACACCATATATTTT. It yields the protein CAWSTGPHSGNTIYF.

The rearrangement uses TRBV21-1 and TRBJ2-1; the D call in the table, TRBD2, was not verified against the DNA. TRBV21-1 is marked as a pseudogene. CDR3 length: 11 residues. CDR3 coding DNA: TGTGCCAGGGGCGGAGGCAATGAGCAGTTCTTC. Its translation: CARGGGNEQFF.

V is TRBV11-2 and J is TRBJ2-3; D is uncertain. The germline V gene encodes CDR1 SGHAT and CDR2 FQNNGV. The CDR3 has 14 residues. Between the trimmed V and J ends, which lost 4 bases and 5 bases, there was a span of 13 bases. The CDR3 loop is CASSYEVLVDTQYF. The CDR3 bases are TGTGCCAGCAGCTATGAGGTGCTGGTAGATACGCAGTATTTT.

This rearrangement joins TRBV2 to TRBJ2-5; 9 nucleotides align to TRBD1. Germline V lookup: CDR1 SNHLY, CDR2 FYNNEI. V lost 6 bases, J lost 7 bases, and 9 bases stayed unmatched. The CDR3 consists of 14 residues. The CDR3 region has the DNA TGTGCCAGCAGACCGGACAGGGGTGAGGGGACCCAGTACTTC. Protein sequence: CASRPDRGEGTQYF.

The V and J genes are TRBV2 and TRBJ2-7; 10 nucleotides line up with TRBD1. In germline, CDR1 is SNHLY, CDR2 FYNNEI. This CDR3 contains 14 residues. Trimming at V came to 7 bases and at J to 3 bases, leaving 6 bases not matched to a gene. This CDR3 reads CASNTRDRGYEQYF. CDR3 nucleotides: TGTGCCAGCAACACCCGGGACAGGGGCTACGAGCAGTACTTC.

In DNA, the CDR3 is TGTGCCAGCAGCCCAGGACGCGGGGTATCCACAGATACGCAGTATTTT. Its protein is CASSPGRGVSTDTQYF. The chain has TRBV5-8 and TRBJ2-3; TRBD2 is a possible D gene (6 bases). Trimming shortened V by 4 bases and J by 2 bases, and 17 bases separated the two germline ends. Germline V gene lookup returns CDR1 SGHTS and CDR2 YDEGEE. There are 16 residues in the CDR3.

V is TRBV11-2 and J is TRBJ2-2, with TRBD1 matching 8 bases. V gave up 7 bases and J gave up 3 bases; unmatched junction bases: 10. CDR3 size: 16 residues. Per germline, CDR1 SGHAT and CDR2 FQNNGV. CDR3 in amino acids: CASTPRTGLDTGELFF. CDR3 nucleotide sequence: TGTGCCAGCACCCCCCGGACAGGGTTAGACACCGGGGAGCTGTTTTTT.

V gene TRBV5-1 combines with J gene TRBJ2-7; 9 positions match TRBD1. This CDR3 spans 16 amino acids. CDR1 SGHRS and CDR2 YFSETQ come from the germline V gene. V dropped 4 bases and J dropped 2; count of bases not matched to a gene: 10. The CDR3: CASSRTFDRGAYEQYF. CDR3 DNA: TGCGCCAGCAGCCGAACCTTTGACAGGGGGGCCTACGAGCAGTACTTC. Combining the CDR3 with reference TRBV5-1 and TRBJ2-7 gives the whole variable domain KAGVTQTPRYLIKTRGQQVTLSCSPISGHRSVSWYQQTPGQGLQFLFEYFSETQRNKGNFPGRFSGRQFSNSRSEMNVSTLELGDSALYLCASSRTFDRGAYEQYFGPGTRLTVT.

A single count supports this clone. The chain is built from TRBV18 and TRBJ1-2; TRBD1 matches at 8 bases. The CDR3 extends over 14 amino acids. Losses at the gene ends were 4 bases for V and 6 bases for J; bases not matched to a gene: 7. Germline lookup yields CDR1 KGHSH and CDR2 LQKENI. The CDR3 DNA follows: TGTGCCAGCTCACGAGGACAGGGTATAGATGGCTACACCTTC. Protein product: CASSRGQGIDGYTF.

J is TRBJ2-1 and V is TRBV5-1; 9 bases align to TRBD2. There are 15 residues in the CDR3. Germline V gives CDR1 SGHRS, CDR2 YFSETQ. V trimming: 5 bases; J trimming: 1 base; junction bases outside the gene matches: 4. CDR3 residues: CASRGGLASYNEQFF. The DNA for the CDR3 is TGCGCCAGCAGAGGGGGACTAGCATCCTACAATGAGCAGTTCTTC.

This clone has more than one count but fewer than ten. The V gene is TRBV18, the J gene TRBJ2-5; the D is unclear. V was cut by 2 bases and J by 5 bases, with 6 bases left in between. CDR3 size: 12 residues. Germline V gene data show CDR1 as KGHSH and CDR2 as LQKENI. The CDR3 reads CASSPSAETQYF. CDR3 nucleotides: TGTGCCAGCTCACCATCTGCGGAGACCCAGTACTTC.

This clone was counted once. This chain connects TRBV2 to TRBJ2-4, with TRBD2 matching 9 bases. V dropped 4 bases and J dropped 7; count of bases not matched to a gene: 2. This CDR3 spans 13 amino acids. Per germline, CDR1 SNHLY and CDR2 FYNNEI. DNA for the CDR3: TGTGCCAGCAGTGCCGCGGGAGGGAACATTCAGTACTTC. This codes for CASSAAGGNIQYF.

The chain combines TRBV7-9 with TRBJ1-1, with TRBD1 as a possible D gene (6 bases). Trimming took off 3 bases at V and 4 bases at J, with 12 bases between the two ends. The CDR3 contains 14 residues. Germline assignment: CDR1 SEHNR and CDR2 FQNEAQ (reference sequence). This CDR3 reads CASSLGGLGTEAFF. In DNA, the CDR3 is TGTGCCAGCAGCTTGGGGGGGCTCGGCACTGAAGCTTTCTTT.

This clone has a handful of counts. Germline and junction disagree at one end, which may indicate a read error. V usage is TRBV18 and J usage is TRBJ1-1, with a weak D call TRBD1 (5 bases). Per the germline V gene, CDR1 is KGHSH and CDR2 is LQKENI. The CDR3 is 13 amino acids. The CDR3 loop reads CASSPGRAGREYF. In DNA form, the CDR3 reads TGTGCCAGCTCACCGGGCCGGGCAGGGCGAGAGTACTTT.

The V gene is TRBV28, the J gene TRBJ2-1, with 9 bases that match TRBD2. Per the germline V gene, CDR1 is MDHEN and CDR2 is SYDVKM. V shed 6 bases and J 4 bases; nucleotides not matched to a gene: 10. There are 16 residues in the CDR3. The CDR3 coding sequence is TGTGCCAGCAGCCCTAGCGCCAGCGGGAGGTACAATGAGCAGTTCTTC. Protein: CASSPSASGRYNEQFF.

This chain connects TRBV27 to TRBJ2-5, with 11 bases lining up with TRBD1. Germline-derived CDR1 and CDR2 are MNHEY and SMNVEV (reference sequence). The V segment lost 4 bases and the J segment 5 bases; nucleotides outside the gene matches: 3. The CDR3 sequence is 14 residues long. The CDR3 sequence: CASSSDRGRETQYF. The DNA for the CDR3 is TGTGCCAGCAGTTCGGACAGGGGGCGGGAGACCCAGTACTTC.

CDR3 nucleotides: TGTGCCAGTAGCCTTAGAGGGGGCGAAGTAGGGAACACTGAAGCTTTCTTT. It specifies CASSLRGGEVGNTEAFF. This sequence joins TRBV19 and TRBJ1-1, with TRBD1 matching over 7 bases. CDR1 LNHDA and CDR2 SQIVND come from the germline V gene (reference sequence). Unmatched junction bases numbered 14, after V lost 6 bases and J lost 1 base. The CDR3 extends over 17 amino acids.

The chain links TRBV10-1 to TRBJ2-1; 10 bases match TRBD2. Losses at the gene ends were 5 bases for V and 10 bases for J; bases not matched to a gene: 11. The CDR3 contains 15 residues. Germline V gene lookup returns CDR1 WNHNN and CDR2 SYGVQD (reference sequence). CDR3 loop: CASSLTSGPTQEQFF. The CDR3 DNA reads TGCGCCAGCAGTCTGACTAGCGGGCCAACCCAGGAGCAGTTCTTC.

This clone was counted only a few times. The chain uses TRBV9 and TRBJ2-7; tentative D call: TRBD1 (5 bases). Between the trimmed V and J ends, which lost 0 bases and 3 bases, there was a span of 13 bases. This CDR3 is built from 15 residues. Germline lookup yields CDR1 SGDLS and CDR2 YYNGEE. The CDR3, as DNA: TGTGCCAGCAGCGTAGGTCAGGGTAGACACTACGAGCAGTACTTC. It specifies CASSVGQGRHYEQYF.

CDR3 loop: CASSPGGQASQYF. Written as DNA, the CDR3 is TGTGCCAGCAGCCCAGGGGGACAGGCCTCGCAGTATTTT. This chain joins TRBV7-8 and TRBJ2-3, with 8 bases lining up with TRBD1. There are 13 residues in the CDR3. J lost 10 bases, V lost 5 bases, and 8 bases had no gene match. Germline assignment: CDR1 SGHVS and CDR2 FQNEAQ.

This rearrangement joins TRBV13 to TRBJ2-1; 10 positions agree with TRBD1. Trimming removed 2 bases from V and 15 bases from J; junction bases left unmatched: 10. This CDR3 is 14 amino acids long. Germline CDR1 PRHDT, CDR2 FYEKMQ (reference sequence). CDR3 DNA: TGTGCCAGCAGCTTAATGGGACAGGGGAAATTATGGTTCTTC. As protein: CASSLMGQGKLWFF.

This clone was detected once. V is TRBV28 and J is TRBJ2-6; TRBD1 is a possible D gene (6 bases). CDR1 MDHEN and CDR2 SYDVKM come from the germline V gene. The CDR3 totals 17 residues. V was pared by 3 bases and J by 0 bases, with 12 bases between. The CDR3 loop is CASSLNRVFSGANVLTF. CDR3 in DNA: TGTGCCAGCAGTTTGAACAGGGTGTTCTCTGGGGCCAACGTCCTGACTTTC.

The rearrangement joins TRBV13 to TRBJ2-2, with TRBD1 identical over 7 bases. This CDR3 has 16 amino acids. V lost 4 bases, J lost 1 base, and 6 bases stayed unmatched. CDR1 is PRHDT and CDR2 is FYEKMQ in the germline V gene (reference sequence). CDR3 loop: CASSSGDRVNTGELFF. The DNA for the CDR3 is TGTGCCAGCAGCTCGGGTGACAGGGTGAACACCGGGGAGCTGTTTTTT. Drawing the rest from reference TRBV13 and TRBJ2-2, the complete variable domain is AAGVIQSPRHLIKEKRETATLKCYPIPRHDTVYWYQQGPGQDPQFLISFYEKMQSDKGSIPDRFSAQQFSDYHSELNMSSLELGDSALYFCASSSGDRVNTGELFFGEGSRLTVL.

This chain uses TRBV5-4 with TRBJ1-1; 9 bases line up with TRBD1. With 5 bases clipped from V and 4 bases from J, the junction kept 15 bases outside the gene matches. This CDR3 contains 17 residues. Germline V lookup: CDR1 SGHNT, CDR2 YYREEE (reference sequence). The DNA of the CDR3 is TGTGCCAGCAGTCGCGGCTTTCTTGGGACAGGGAGCACTGAAGCTTTCTTT. Translation: CASSRGFLGTGSTEAFF.